The present entry profiles one T cell receptor beta chain with its context. Its antigen is still unknown. Sequencing used immunoSEQ multiplex PCR; TCRdb keeps in-frame clones, though not all of them. The data hold fewer than 100,000 clones, with over 90% observed a single time. The CDR3 loop spans 14 amino acids. Trimming removed 3 bases at V and 5 bases at J, with 14 bases between. Germline V gene lookup returns CDR1 MGHRA and CDR2 YSYEKL. The data derive from a study of siplizumab effects on memory and regulatory T cells. Study conclusions and caveats: An assignable naive or memory phenotype was lacking in roughly 75-96% of proliferating CD4+ or CD8+ clones. Greater diversity than memory cells seemed evident in naive T cells, which also appeared to be major alloresponse contributors. In controls, roughly 25% of mappable alloreactive CD4+ clones were Treg-derived on average, versus about 69% with siplizumab.

V and J are TRBV4-1 and TRBJ2-7; D possibly corresponds to TRBD2 (6 bases). The TCR originated in a human donor in good health. Sequencing used CD8+ T cells sorted from blood. The CDR3: CASSHLEGANEQYF. The CDR3 nucleotides read TGCGCCAGCAGCCATTTGGAGGGAGCCAACGAGCAGTACTTC.